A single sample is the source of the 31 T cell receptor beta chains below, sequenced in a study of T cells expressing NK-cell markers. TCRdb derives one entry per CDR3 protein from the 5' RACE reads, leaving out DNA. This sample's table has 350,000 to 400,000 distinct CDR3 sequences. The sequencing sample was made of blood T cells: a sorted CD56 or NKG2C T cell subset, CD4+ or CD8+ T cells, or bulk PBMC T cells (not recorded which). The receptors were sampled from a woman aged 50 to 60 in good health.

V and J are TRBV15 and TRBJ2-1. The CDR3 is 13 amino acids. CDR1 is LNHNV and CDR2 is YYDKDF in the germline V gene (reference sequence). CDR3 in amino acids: CATSRDPSPTQFF.

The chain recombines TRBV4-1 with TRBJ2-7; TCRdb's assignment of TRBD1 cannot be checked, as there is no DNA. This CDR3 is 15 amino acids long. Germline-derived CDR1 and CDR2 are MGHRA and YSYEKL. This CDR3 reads CASSAMPGQGYEQYF.

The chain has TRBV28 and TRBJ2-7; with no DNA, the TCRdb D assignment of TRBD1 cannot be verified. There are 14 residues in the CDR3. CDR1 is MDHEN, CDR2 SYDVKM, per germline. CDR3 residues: CASSLTGGFYEQYF.

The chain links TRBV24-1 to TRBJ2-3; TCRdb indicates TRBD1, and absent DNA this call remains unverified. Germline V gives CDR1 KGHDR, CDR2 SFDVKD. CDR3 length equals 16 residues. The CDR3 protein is CATSGDGQGPRDTQYF.

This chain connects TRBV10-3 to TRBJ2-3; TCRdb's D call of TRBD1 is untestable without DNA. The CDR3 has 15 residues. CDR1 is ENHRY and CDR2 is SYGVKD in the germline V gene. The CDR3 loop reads CATRYERKPLDTQYF.

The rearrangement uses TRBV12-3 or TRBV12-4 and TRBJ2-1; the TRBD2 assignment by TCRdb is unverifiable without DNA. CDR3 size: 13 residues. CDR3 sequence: CASSFGLAANQFF.

The CDR3 sequence is CASSLSPGLAEDTQYF. The V and J genes are TRBV7-9 and TRBJ2-3; TCRdb's D gene call, TRBD2, goes unchecked for lack of DNA. The CDR3 extends over 16 amino acids. Germline values: CDR1 SEHNR, CDR2 FQNEAQ (reference sequence).

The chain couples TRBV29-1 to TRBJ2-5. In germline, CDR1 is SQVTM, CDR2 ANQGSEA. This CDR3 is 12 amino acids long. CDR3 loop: CSVEEQQETQYF.

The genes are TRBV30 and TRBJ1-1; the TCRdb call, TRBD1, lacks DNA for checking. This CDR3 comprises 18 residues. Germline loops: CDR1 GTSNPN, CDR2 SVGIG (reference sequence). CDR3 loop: CAWRLGGGLGYMNTEAFF.

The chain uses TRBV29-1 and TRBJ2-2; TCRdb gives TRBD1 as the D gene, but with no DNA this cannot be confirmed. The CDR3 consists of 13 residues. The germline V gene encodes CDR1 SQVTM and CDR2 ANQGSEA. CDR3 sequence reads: CSVVGHNTGELFF.

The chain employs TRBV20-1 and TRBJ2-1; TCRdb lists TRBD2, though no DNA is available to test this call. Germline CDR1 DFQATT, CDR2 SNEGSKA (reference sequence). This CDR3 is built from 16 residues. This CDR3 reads CSAPILGLAGPHEQFF.

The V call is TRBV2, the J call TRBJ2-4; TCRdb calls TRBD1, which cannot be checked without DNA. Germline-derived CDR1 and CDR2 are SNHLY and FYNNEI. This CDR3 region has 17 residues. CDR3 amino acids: CASSRDRSFVAKNIQYF.

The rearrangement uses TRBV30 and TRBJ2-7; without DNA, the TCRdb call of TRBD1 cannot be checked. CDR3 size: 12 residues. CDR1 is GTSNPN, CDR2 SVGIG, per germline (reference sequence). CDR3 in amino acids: CAWMQGTYEQYF. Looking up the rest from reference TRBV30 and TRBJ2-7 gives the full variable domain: SQTIHQWPATLVQPVGSPLSLECTVEGTSNPNLYWYRQAAGRGLQLLFYSVGIGQISSEVPQNLSASRPQDRQFILSSKKLLLSDSGFYLCAWMQGTYEQYFGPGTRLTVT.

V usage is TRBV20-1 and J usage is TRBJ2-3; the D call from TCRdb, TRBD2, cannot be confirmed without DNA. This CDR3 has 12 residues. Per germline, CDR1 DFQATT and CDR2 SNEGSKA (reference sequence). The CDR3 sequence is CTGSSGTDTQYF.

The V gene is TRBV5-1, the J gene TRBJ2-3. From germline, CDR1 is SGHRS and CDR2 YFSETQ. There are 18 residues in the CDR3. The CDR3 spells CASSLAFTSVASTDTQYF.

CDR3 residues: CSASGTLNEQFF. V gene TRBV20-1 combines with J gene TRBJ2-1; with no DNA, the TCRdb D assignment of TRBD1 cannot be verified. CDR1 and CDR2 from the germline V gene are DFQATT and SNEGSKA (reference sequence). CDR3 size: 12 residues.

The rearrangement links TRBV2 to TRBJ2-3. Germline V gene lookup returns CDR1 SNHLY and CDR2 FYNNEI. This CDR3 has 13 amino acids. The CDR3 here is CARSSGLTDTQYF.

The CDR3: CASSYSRGASEKLFF. The chain carries TRBV6-6 and TRBJ1-4. The germline V gene has CDR1 MNHNY and CDR2 SVGAGI (reference sequence). The CDR3 sequence is 15 residues long.

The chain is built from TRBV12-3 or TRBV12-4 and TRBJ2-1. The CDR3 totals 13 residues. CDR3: CASSLVSDNEQFF.

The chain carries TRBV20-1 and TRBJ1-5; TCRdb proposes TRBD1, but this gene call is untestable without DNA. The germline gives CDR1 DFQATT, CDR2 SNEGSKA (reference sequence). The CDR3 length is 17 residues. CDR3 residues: CSAKGQGAILGNQPQHF.

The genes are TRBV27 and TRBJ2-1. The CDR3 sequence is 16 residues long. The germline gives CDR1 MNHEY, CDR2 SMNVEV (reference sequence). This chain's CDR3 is CASSPLISGAYNEQFF.

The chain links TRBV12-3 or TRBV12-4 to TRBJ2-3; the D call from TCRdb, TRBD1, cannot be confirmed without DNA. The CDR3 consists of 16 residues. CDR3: CASSLLRTGGVDTQYF.

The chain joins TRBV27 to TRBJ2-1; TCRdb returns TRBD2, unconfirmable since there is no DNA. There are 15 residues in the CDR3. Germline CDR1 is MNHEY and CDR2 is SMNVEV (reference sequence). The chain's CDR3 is CASSLSGRVWGEQFF.

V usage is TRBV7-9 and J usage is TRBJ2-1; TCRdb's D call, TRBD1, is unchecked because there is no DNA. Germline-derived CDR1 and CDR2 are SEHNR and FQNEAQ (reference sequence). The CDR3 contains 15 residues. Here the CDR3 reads CASSGDLRGYNEQFF.

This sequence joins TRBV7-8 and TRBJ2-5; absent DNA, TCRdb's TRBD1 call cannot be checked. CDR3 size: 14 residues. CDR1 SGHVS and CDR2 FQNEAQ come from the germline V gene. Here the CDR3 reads CASSLEAGKETQYF.

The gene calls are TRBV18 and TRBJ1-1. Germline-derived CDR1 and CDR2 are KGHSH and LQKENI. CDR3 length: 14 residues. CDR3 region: CASSPAMEITEAFF.

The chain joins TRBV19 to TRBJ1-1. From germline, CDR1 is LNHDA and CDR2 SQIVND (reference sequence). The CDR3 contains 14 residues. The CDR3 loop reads CASSLGGRSTEAFF.

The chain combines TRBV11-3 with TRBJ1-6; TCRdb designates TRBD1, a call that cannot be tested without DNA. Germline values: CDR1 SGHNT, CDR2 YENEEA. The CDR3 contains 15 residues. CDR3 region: CASTTGGGHNSPLHF.

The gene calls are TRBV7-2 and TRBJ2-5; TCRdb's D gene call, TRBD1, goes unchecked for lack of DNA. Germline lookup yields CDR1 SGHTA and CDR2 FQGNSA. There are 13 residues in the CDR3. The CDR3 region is CASSRDPQETQYF.

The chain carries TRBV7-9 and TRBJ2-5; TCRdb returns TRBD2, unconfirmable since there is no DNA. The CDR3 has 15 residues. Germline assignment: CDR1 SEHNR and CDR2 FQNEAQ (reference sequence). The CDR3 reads CASSSPGLAAETQYF.

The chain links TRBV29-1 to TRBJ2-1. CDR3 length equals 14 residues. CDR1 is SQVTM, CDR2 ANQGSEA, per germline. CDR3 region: CSVVGINSNNEQFF.